What follows are 9 T cell receptor beta chains derived from one specimen sequenced in a study of T cell responses to AZD1222 COVID-19 vaccine. Sequencing was performed with immunoSEQ multiplex PCR; in TCRdb, only in-frame clones are kept and a portion is missing. This sample yields 150,000 to 160,000 clones, of which around nine tenths are seen a single time; 5.5% to 8.5% belongs to the top ten. The specimen was peripheral blood, collected after recovery from COVID-19. The receptors were sampled from an adult who had recovered from COVID-19.

The rearrangement links TRBV7-3 to TRBJ2-7; D not resolved. V was clipped by 2 bases and J by 1 base, with 9 bases between them. Germline V gene sequence: CDR1 SGHTA, CDR2 FQGTGA. The CDR3 contains 14 residues. CDR3 loop: CASSLQPGSYEQYF. The CDR3, as DNA: TGTGCCAGCAGCTTACAGCCTGGTTCCTACGAGCAGTACTTC.

This clone was recorded only once. The chain joins TRBV5-4 to TRBJ2-1; 7 nucleotides match TRBD1. Germline V gene data show CDR1 as SGHNT and CDR2 as YYREEE (reference sequence). This CDR3 spans 14 amino acids. The V and J ends lost 4 bases and 7 bases, in that order; junction bases with no gene match: 8. CDR3 DNA sequence: TGTGCCAGCAGCCTTTGGACAGGAATAAATGAGCAGTTCTTC. Its protein is CASSLWTGINEQFF.

The chain joins TRBV19 to TRBJ1-2; D not resolved. Germline V gene lookup returns CDR1 LNHDA and CDR2 SQIVND (reference sequence). The CDR3 loop spans 14 amino acids. V was pared by 2 bases and J by 0 bases, with 7 bases between. CDR3 nucleotide sequence: TGTGCCAGTAGTATAACAGCGACTAACTATGGCTACACCTTC. Translating gives CASSITATNYGYTF.

Only a few counts were recorded for this clone. The CDR3 loop reads CASSPPLGHGESFYEQYF. The CDR3, as DNA: TGTGCCAGCTCACCTCCTCTGGGTCACGGGGAATCCTTCTACGAGCAGTACTTC. The chain employs TRBV18 and TRBJ2-7, with a possible D match to TRBD2 (5 bases). V shed 3 bases and J shed 3 bases, with 24 bases lying between them. This CDR3 is 18 amino acids long. Germline CDR1 and CDR2: KGHSH and LQKENI.

The rearrangement uses TRBV7-2 and TRBJ2-1; 8 bases agree with TRBD2. The CDR3 is made up of 17 amino acids. Germline CDR1 and CDR2: SGHTA and FQGNSA. Unmatched junction bases numbered 10, after V lost 3 bases and J lost 3 bases. CDR3 loop: CASSLISGDSYYNEQFF. The CDR3 nucleotides read TGTGCCAGCAGCTTGATTAGCGGGGACTCCTACTACAATGAGCAGTTCTTC.

The V call is TRBV11-2, the J call TRBJ1-1, with 8 bases identical to TRBD1. V lost 1 base and J lost 4; bases outside the gene matches: 8. Germline-derived CDR1 and CDR2 are SGHAT and FQNNGV. The CDR3 extends over 16 amino acids. CDR3 nucleotides: TGTGCCAGCAGCTTAGGTATGGCAGGGGGCGTCACTGAAGCTTTCTTT. Translation gives CASSLGMAGGVTEAFF.

CDR3 amino acids: CASSFQSRAYRNEQFF. The CDR3 DNA reads as TGTGCCAGCAGTTTCCAGTCTAGGGCCTATCGCAATGAGCAGTTCTTC. V usage is TRBV28 and J usage is TRBJ2-1; no clear D. The CDR3 is 16 residues long. The V gene's germline CDR1 is MDHEN and CDR2 SYDVKM. V shed 3 bases and J shed 6 bases, with 18 bases lying between them.

The chain uses TRBV7-9 and TRBJ1-2; the match to TRBD1 covers 8 bases. Germline values: CDR1 SEHNR, CDR2 FQNEAQ (reference sequence). The V and J ends lost 4 bases and 4 bases, in that order; junction bases with no gene match: 8. The CDR3 sequence is 15 residues long. The CDR3 spells CASSSSGGPLYGYTF. The CDR3 nucleotides read TGTGCCAGCAGCTCATCAGGGGGCCCCCTCTATGGCTACACCTTC.

This clone was recorded only once. V and J are TRBV2 and TRBJ1-5; D may be TRBD1 (5 bases). V was shortened by 6 bases and J by 5 bases, with 11 bases between the two germline ends. Germline V gene lookup returns CDR1 SNHLY and CDR2 FYNNEI. This CDR3 is built from 13 residues. The DNA of the CDR3 is TGTGCCAGCAGGGGGGGGGTATATCAGCCCCAGCATTTT. Translation gives CASRGGVYQPQHF. The variable domain in full, completed from reference TRBV2 and TRBJ1-5, reads EPEVTQTPSHQVTQMGQEVILRCVPISNHLYFYWYRQILGQKVEFLVSFYNNEISEKSEIFDDQFSVERPDGSNFTLKIRSTKLEDSAMYFCASRGGVYQPQHFGDGTRLSIL.